These T cell receptor beta chains were read from a single sample in a study of CD8 T cells in Susac syndrome. One entry per CDR3 protein results from TCRdb running MiXCR on the immunoSEQ multiplex PCR reads. The data show approximately 120,000 distinct CDR3 sequences, around 94% seen once. The specimen sequenced was CD4+ T cells from PBMCs. The receptors come from a human donor in good health. The CDR3 runs from the conserved cysteine through the conserved F or W. D genes are given only for firm matches. The size entry is marked missing in some rows and otherwise reads once, few, many or a size class.

v_call	d_call	clone_size	j_call	cdr3_nt	cdr3_aa
TRBV7-9	TRBD2	NA	TRBJ2-7	TGTGCCAGCACGCGGGAGTCTTCCGAGCAGTACTTC	CASTRESSEQYF
TRBV18	TRBD2	NA	TRBJ2-1	TGTGCCAGCTCACCAGCGGGAGGGATTAGTGAGCAGTTCTTC	CASSPAGGISEQFF
TRBV3-1	NA	NA	TRBJ1-5	TGTGCCAGCAGCCAAATGTCGGTCGATCAGCCCCAGCATTTT	CASSQMSVDQPQHF
TRBV6-2/TRBV6-3	TRBD2	NA	TRBJ2-1	TGTGCCAGCAGTTCCCTAGCGGGAGATGAGCAGTTCTTC	CASSSLAGDEQFF
TRBV5-1	NA	NA	TRBJ1-1	TGCGCCAGCAGCTTGGACAGGCCCAACACTGAAGCTTTCTTT	CASSLDRPNTEAFF
TRBV30	NA	NA	TRBJ2-1	TGTGCCTGGAGTCTTTCTGCCGGGACCACGGAGTTCTTC	CAWSLSAGTTEFF
TRBV28	TRBD1	NA	TRBJ1-1	TGTGCCAGCAGTCACGGACAGGGAGGGAACACTGAAGCTTTCTTT	CASSHGQGGNTEAFF
TRBV6-2/TRBV6-3	TRBD2	NA	TRBJ2-1	TGTGCCAGCGGCCTCTGGACTAGCGGGAGCAATGAGCAGTTCTTC	CASGLWTSGSNEQFF
TRBV18	NA	NA	TRBJ1-2	TGTGCCAGCTCACCGGCGGGGTGGGAACCTTCTAACTATGGCTACACCTTC	CASSPAGWEPSNYGYTF
TRBV2	TRBD1	NA	TRBJ2-7	TGTGCCAGCAGCGGAGAAGGACAGGGGGCGTACGAGCAGTACTTC	CASSGEGQGAYEQYF
TRBV5-1	NA	once	TRBJ2-7	TGCGCCAGCAGCTTTGAGGCGGGCATCTACGAGCAGTACTTC	CASSFEAGIYEQYF
TRBV25-1	NA	NA	TRBJ1-3	TGTGCCAGCAGCTCGACGGGGTTTAGCTCTGGAAACACCATATATTTT	CASSSTGFSSGNTIYF
TRBV3-1	NA	once	TRBJ1-2	TGTGCCAGCGGGGTCACCACGGGACGGGGAGGCTACACCTTC	CASGVTTGRGGYTF
TRBV3-1	TRBD2	NA	TRBJ2-3	TGTGCCAGCAGCCAACTCGGCCTAGCGGGCCCCCTCGGGGCAGATACGCAGTATTTT	CASSQLGLAGPLGADTQYF
TRBV13	NA	NA	TRBJ2-6	TGTGCCAGCAGCTTAGGTGTAGGAGGGGCCTCTGGGGCCAACGTCCTGACTTTC	CASSLGVGGASGANVLTF
TRBV7-9	NA	NA	TRBJ2-1	TGTGCCAGCAGCTTAGCCGAAGCAGGCAATGAGCAGTTCTTC	CASSLAEAGNEQFF
TRBV2	TRBD2	NA	TRBJ2-3	TGTGCCAGCAGCAGCGGGAGAAGGGATACGCAGTATTTT	CASSSGRRDTQYF
TRBV5-4	NA	NA	TRBJ2-4	TGTGCCAGCAGCTTCGTCGGATTAGCCAAAAACATTCAGTACTTC	CASSFVGLAKNIQYF
TRBV2	TRBD2	NA	TRBJ2-7	TGTGCCAGCAGACTAGCGGGGAGCTCCTACGAGCAGTACTTC	CASRLAGSSYEQYF
TRBV5-1	TRBD2	NA	TRBJ2-7	TGCGCCAGCAGCCCAGCCTCGGGACTAGCGGGAGGGTACGAGCAGTACTTC	CASSPASGLAGGYEQYF
TRBV6-2/TRBV6-3	NA	NA	TRBJ2-1	TGTGCCAGCAGTTGGGGGACTCGTCTCTTCGGCCAGTTCTTC	CASSWGTRLFGQFF
TRBV27	TRBD2	NA	TRBJ2-7	TGTGCCAGCAGTGCCGGACTAGCGGGAGGCGGCAAGCAGTACTTC	CASSAGLAGGGKQYF
TRBV19	NA	NA	TRBJ2-7	TGTGCCAGTAGTGCTTACCCGGGGAAGAGCTACGAGCAGTACTTC	CASSAYPGKSYEQYF
TRBV12-5	NA	NA	TRBJ2-1	TGTGCTAGTGGTTTGAACACGATCAATGAGCAGTTCTTC	CASGLNTINEQFF
TRBV9	NA	once	TRBJ2-3	TGTGCCAGCAGCGTAAGTCCCGGAACAGATACGCAGTATTTT	CASSVSPGTDTQYF
TRBV7-2	NA	NA	TRBJ1-2	TGTGCCAGCCGTGCCTCGACGGCGATCTATGGCTACACCTTC	CASRASTAIYGYTF
TRBV29-1	NA	NA	TRBJ2-5	TGCAGCGTTGGTGGGGAGACCCAGTACTTC	CSVGGETQYF
TRBV19	NA	NA	TRBJ2-7	TGTGCCAGTAGTATCCCCTCCGACGTGGGCTACGAGCAGTACTTC	CASSIPSDVGYEQYF
TRBV2	NA	once	TRBJ1-5	TGTGCCAGCAGTGAAGCGGCGACCGTCCAGCCCCAGCATTTT	CASSEAATVQPQHF
TRBV25-1	NA	few	TRBJ2-7	TGTGCCAGCAGTGCCCGGGGTTACGAGCAGTACTTC	CASSARGYEQYF
TRBV19	TRBD1	NA	TRBJ1-2	TGTGCCAGTGAGGGACAGCCCTGGGGCTACACCTTC	CASEGQPWGYTF
TRBV20-1	TRBD2	once	TRBJ2-5	TGCAGTGCTAGAGATCCCCAACTAGCGGGAGGGGTGACCCAGTACTTC	CSARDPQLAGGVTQYF
TRBV2	NA	NA	TRBJ1-2	TGTGCCACCAGACAGCCAAACTATGGCTACACCTTC	CATRQPNYGYTF
TRBV4-2	NA	NA	TRBJ2-2	TGTGCCAGCAGTCTACTCGAGGCCTCACTTGGGTCCGGGGAGCTGTTTTTT	CASSLLEASLGSGELFF
TRBV15	NA	NA	TRBJ2-6	TGTGCCACCAGCACCGGAAGGTGGGCTGGGGCCAACGTCCTGACTTTC	CATSTGRWAGANVLTF
TRBV6-5	TRBD2	NA	TRBJ2-7	TGTGCCAGCAGTTATCGGGAGGGCTACGAGCAGTACTTC	CASSYREGYEQYF
TRBV30	NA	NA	TRBJ1-5	TGTGCCTGGAGTGTAATGTCTCCCGGTCAGCCCCAGCATTTT	CAWSVMSPGQPQHF
TRBV11-2	NA	NA	TRBJ2-7	TGTGCCAGCAGCTTAAGGAAGGGAGATACCTACGAGCAGTACTTC	CASSLRKGDTYEQYF
TRBV19	NA	NA	TRBJ1-5	TGTGCCAGTACGAGAGGGGTCCCTGGGGGTCAGCCCCAGCATTTT	CASTRGVPGGQPQHF
TRBV5-1	NA	NA	TRBJ1-1	TGCGCCAGCAGCTTCAATGGGGGGTTCAACACTGAAGCTTTCTTT	CASSFNGGFNTEAFF
TRBV7-9	NA	NA	TRBJ2-1	TGTGCCAGCAGCTTAGCATCCAATGAGCAGTTCTTC	CASSLASNEQFF
TRBV2	NA	NA	TRBJ1-5	TGTGCCAGCAGAAGGCAGGCAGGAGATCAGCCCCAGCATTTT	CASRRQAGDQPQHF
TRBV20-1	NA	NA	TRBJ2-7	TGCAGTGCTAGAGATCCCGGGGCCTCCTCCGAGCAGTACTTC	CSARDPGASSEQYF
TRBV10-3	NA	NA	TRBJ2-1	TGTGCCATCAGTGAGTCGTCGCCAGGCCCCCTGGTCTTC	CAISESSPGPLVF
TRBV5-1	TRBD1	NA	TRBJ1-1	TGCGCCAGCAGCCCGATGCCACAGGGGGGTATGAACACTGAAGCTTTCTTT	CASSPMPQGGMNTEAFF
TRBV2	TRBD1	NA	TRBJ1-2	TGTGCCAGCAGTCCCACAGGGGGCGCGGGCTACACCTTC	CASSPTGGAGYTF
TRBV5-6	TRBD2	NA	TRBJ2-1	TGTGCCAGCAGCTTGGGACTAGCGGACAGCTCCTACAATGAGCAGTTCTTC	CASSLGLADSSYNEQFF
TRBV6-1	NA	NA	TRBJ1-1	TGTGCCAGCAGTGGTACACAGAACACTGAAGCTTTCTTT	CASSGTQNTEAFF
TRBV3-1	NA	NA	TRBJ2-1	TGTGCCAGCAGCCAAGACGGGGAGGGACACGGGCCTCAGTTCTTC	CASSQDGEGHGPQFF
TRBV15	TRBD2	NA	TRBJ2-1	TGTGCCACCAGCCCCGGACTAGCGGGAGGGCTGAATGAGCAGTTCTTC	CATSPGLAGGLNEQFF
TRBV30	NA	NA	TRBJ2-3	TGTGCCTGGAGTTGGTCGGCCCCAGATACGCAGTATTTT	CAWSWSAPDTQYF